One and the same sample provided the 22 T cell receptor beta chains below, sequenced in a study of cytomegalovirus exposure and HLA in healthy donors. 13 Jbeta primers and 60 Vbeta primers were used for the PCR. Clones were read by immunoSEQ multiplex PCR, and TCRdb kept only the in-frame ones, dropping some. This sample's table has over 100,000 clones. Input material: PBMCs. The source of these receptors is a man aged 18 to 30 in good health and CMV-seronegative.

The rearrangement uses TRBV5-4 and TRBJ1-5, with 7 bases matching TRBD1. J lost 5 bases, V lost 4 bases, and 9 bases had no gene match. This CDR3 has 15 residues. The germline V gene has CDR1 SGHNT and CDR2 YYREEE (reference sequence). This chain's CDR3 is CASSPGGGRDQPQHF. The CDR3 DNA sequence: TGTGCCAGCAGCCCTGGAGGGGGCCGGGATCAGCCCCAGCATTTT.

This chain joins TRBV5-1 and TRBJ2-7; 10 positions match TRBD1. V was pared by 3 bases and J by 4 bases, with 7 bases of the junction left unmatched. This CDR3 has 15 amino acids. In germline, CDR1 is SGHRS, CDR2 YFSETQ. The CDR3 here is CASSWAGTGVYEQYF. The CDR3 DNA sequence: TGCGCCAGCAGCTGGGCCGGGACAGGGGTTTACGAGCAGTACTTC.

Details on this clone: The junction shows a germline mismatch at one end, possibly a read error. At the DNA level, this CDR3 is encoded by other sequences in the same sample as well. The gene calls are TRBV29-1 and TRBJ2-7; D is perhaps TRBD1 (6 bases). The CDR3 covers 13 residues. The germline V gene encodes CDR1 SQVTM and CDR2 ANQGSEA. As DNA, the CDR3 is TGCAGCGTTGGGAGGACAGACTCCTACGAGCAGTACTTT. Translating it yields CSVGRTDSYEQYF.

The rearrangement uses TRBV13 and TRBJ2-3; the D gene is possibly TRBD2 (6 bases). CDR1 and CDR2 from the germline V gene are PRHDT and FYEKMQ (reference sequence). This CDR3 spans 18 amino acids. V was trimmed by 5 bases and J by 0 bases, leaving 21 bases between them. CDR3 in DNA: TGTGCCAGCAGCGGACCCCGGGGTAGCGGCCCTAGCACAGATACGCAGTATTTT. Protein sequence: CASSGPRGSGPSTDTQYF.

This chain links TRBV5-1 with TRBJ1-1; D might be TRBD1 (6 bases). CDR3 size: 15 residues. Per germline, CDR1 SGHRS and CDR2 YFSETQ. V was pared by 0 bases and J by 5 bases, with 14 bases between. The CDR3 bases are TGCGCCAGCAGCTTGGCCCTCAGGGGAAGAACTGAAGCTTTCTTT. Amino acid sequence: CASSLALRGRTEAFF.

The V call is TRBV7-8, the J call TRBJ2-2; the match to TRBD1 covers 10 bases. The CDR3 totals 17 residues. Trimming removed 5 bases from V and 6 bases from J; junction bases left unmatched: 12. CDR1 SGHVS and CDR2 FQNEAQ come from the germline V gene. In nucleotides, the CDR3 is TGTGCCAGCAGCCTATGGGGGGACAGGGGAGTTTCCGGGGAGCTGTTTTTT. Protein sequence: CASSLWGDRGVSGELFF.

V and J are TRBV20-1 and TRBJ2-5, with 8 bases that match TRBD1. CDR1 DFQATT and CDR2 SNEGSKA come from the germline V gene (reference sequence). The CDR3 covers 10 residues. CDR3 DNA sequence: TGCTTACCCAAACCGGGACAGGAGTACTTC. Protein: CLPKPGQEYF.

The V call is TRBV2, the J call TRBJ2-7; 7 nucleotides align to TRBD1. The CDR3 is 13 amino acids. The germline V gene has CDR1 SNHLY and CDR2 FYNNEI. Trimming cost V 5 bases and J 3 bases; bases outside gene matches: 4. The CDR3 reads CASSPRTGYEQYF. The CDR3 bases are TGTGCCAGCAGTCCCCGGACAGGCTACGAGCAGTACTTC.

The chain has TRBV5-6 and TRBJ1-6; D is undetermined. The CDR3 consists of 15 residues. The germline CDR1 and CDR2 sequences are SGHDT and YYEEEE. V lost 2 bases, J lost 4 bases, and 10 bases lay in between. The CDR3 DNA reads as TGTGCCAGCAGCTTTTCTTCAGTTTATAATTCACCCCTCCACTTT. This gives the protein CASSFSSVYNSPLHF. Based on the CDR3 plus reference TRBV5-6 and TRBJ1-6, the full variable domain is DAGVTQSPTHLIKTRGQQVTLRCSPKSGHDTVSWYQQALGQGPQFIFQYYEEEERQRGNFPDRFSGHQFPNYSSELNVNALLLGDSALYLCASSFSSVYNSPLHFGNGTRLTVT.

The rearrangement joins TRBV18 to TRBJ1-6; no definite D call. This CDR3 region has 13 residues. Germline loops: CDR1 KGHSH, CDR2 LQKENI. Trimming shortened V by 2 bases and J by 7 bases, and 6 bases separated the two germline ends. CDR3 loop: CASSPKENSPLHF. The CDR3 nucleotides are TGTGCCAGCTCACCAAAAGAGAATTCACCCCTCCACTTT.

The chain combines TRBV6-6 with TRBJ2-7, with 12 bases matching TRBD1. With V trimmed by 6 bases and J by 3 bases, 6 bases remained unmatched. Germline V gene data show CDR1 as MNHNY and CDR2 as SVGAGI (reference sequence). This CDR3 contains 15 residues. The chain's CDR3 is CASSDGTGGVYEQYF. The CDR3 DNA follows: TGTGCCAGCAGCGACGGGACAGGGGGCGTCTACGAGCAGTACTTC.

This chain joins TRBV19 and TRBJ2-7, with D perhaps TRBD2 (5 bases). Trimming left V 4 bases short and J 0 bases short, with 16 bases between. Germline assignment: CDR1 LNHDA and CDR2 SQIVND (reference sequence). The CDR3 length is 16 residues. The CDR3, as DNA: TGTGCCAGTAGTACGGACTTGGGATTAAGCTCCTACGAGCAGTACTTC. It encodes CASSTDLGLSSYEQYF.

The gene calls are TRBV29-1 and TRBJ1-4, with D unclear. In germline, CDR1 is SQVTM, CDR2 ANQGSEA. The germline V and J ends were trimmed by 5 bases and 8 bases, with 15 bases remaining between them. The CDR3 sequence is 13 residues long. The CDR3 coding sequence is TGCAGCGTTCTCTTTCACCTCCAGGAAAAACTGTTTTTT. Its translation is CSVLFHLQEKLFF.

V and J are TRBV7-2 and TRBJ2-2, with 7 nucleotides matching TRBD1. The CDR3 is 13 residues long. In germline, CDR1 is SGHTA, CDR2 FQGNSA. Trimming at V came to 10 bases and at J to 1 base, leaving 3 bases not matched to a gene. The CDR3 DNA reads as TGTGCCATAACAGGGGTGAACACCGGGGAGCTGTTTTTT. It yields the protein CAITGVNTGELFF.

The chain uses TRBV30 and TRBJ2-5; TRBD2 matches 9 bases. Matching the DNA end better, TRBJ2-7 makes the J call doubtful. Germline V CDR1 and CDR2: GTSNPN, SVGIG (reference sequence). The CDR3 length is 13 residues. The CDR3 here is CAWSLTSGYEQYF. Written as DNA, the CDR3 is TGTGCCTGGAGTCTTACTAGCGGGTACGAGCAGTACTTC.

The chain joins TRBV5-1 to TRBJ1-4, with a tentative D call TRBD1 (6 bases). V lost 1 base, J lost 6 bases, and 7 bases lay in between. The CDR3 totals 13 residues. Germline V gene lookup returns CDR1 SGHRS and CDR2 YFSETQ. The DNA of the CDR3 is TGCGCCAGCAGCTTGAAGGGGGATGAAAAACTGTTTTTT. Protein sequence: CASSLKGDEKLFF.

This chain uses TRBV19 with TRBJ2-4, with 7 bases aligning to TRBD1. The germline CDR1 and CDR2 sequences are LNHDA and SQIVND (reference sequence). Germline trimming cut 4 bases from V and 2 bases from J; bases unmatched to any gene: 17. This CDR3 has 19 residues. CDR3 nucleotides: TGTGCCAGTAGTAGCCCTACGTGGCAGGGGGAGCGTTCCAAAAACATTCAGTACTTC. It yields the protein CASSSPTWQGERSKNIQYF.

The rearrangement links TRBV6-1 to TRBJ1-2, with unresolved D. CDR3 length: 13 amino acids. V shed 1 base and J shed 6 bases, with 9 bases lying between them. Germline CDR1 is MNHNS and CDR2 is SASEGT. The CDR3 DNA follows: TGTGCCAGCAGTGAAGGGCTCTTGGATGGCTACACCTTC. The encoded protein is CASSEGLLDGYTF.

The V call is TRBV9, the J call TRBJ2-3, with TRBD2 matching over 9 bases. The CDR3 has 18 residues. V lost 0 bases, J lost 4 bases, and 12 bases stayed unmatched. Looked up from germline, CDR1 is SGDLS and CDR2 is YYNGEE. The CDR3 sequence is CASSVGSAGGGAADTQYF. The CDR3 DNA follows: TGTGCCAGCAGCGTAGGATCGGCCGGCGGGGGGGCTGCAGATACGCAGTATTTT.

The CDR3 DNA is TGTGCCAGCAGCCGTTCCGGACAGGGGAGTTACGAGCAGTACTTC. Protein product: CASSRSGQGSYEQYF. The chain has TRBV28 and TRBJ2-7, with 9 bases matching TRBD1. The CDR3 loop spans 15 amino acids. CDR1 is MDHEN and CDR2 is SYDVKM in the germline V gene. With 6 bases clipped from V and 4 bases from J, the junction kept 10 bases outside the gene matches.

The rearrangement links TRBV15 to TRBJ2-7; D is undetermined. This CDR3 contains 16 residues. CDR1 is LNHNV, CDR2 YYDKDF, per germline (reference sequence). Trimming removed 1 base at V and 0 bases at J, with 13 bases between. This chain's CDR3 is CATSRAPLGGSYEQYF. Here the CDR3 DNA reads TGTGCCACCAGCAGAGCCCCCCTTGGCGGCTCCTACGAGCAGTACTTC.

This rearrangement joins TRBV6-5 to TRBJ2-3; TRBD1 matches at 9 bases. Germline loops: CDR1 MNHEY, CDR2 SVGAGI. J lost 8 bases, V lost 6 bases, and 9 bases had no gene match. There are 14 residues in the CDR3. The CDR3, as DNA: TGTGCCAGCAGAAGAGGACAGGGGTCTGGTACGCAGTATTTT. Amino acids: CASRRGQGSGTQYF.